This entry concerns a single TCR beta chain. The antigen remains undetermined. This record comes from a study of T cell responses to AZD1222 COVID-19 vaccine. Whole-study context: Whether given at about 4 or about 12 weeks, second doses were pooled.

General study results and limits: Repertoire samples came only from after the peak T cell response.

Germline V gives CDR1 KGHDR, CDR2 SFDVKD. J gave up 4 bases and V 7 bases, and 12 bases lay outside the gene matches. The CDR3 length is 16 residues. Libraries were prepared by immunoSEQ multiplex PCR; TCRdb keeps only in-frame clonotypes and omits some of them. The data contain about 97,000 clones, 84% of them singletons. The chain carries TRBV24-1 and TRBJ2-5; TRBD1 aligns across 9 bases. The sequences come from peripheral blood, collected on day 0 of AZD1222 vaccination. This receptor was taken from an adult in good health. The CDR3 DNA reads TGTGCCACCAGCTCCAGACAGGGGGGGGGTCTAGAGACCCAGTACTTC. It translates to CATSSRQGGGLETQYF.